A single sample gave rise to the 27 T cell receptor beta chains below, sequenced in a study of T-cell memory formation after mild COVID-19 (dated by TCRdb to the early 2020s). The library was made by 5' RACE. Sequenced on an Illumina NovaSeq 6000. Starting from the raw public reads, TCRdb applied fastp trimming at Q25, assembled clones with MiXCR and retained in-frame beta chains. Each CDR3 protein gets just one entry, which takes the most common genes and DNA from the rows behind it. The sample table holds 350,000 to 400,000 distinct CDR3 sequences, of which 13% to 15% were seen once. The ten largest clonotypes hold about 20% of the sample. Material: PBMCs or a T cell subset sorted from them (not recorded which). These TCRs come from a man younger than 35 who had mild COVID-19 (a few samples of this study predate the infection). The sample titles of this study are shuffled in the database, so cell type and time point are left out; the donor was told from shared clones.

There are a few counts of this clonotype. V is TRBV7-9 and J is TRBJ2-6, with TRBD1 matching 8 bases. Germline values: CDR1 SEHNR, CDR2 FQNEAQ (reference sequence). J gave up 3 bases and V 6 bases, and 7 bases lay outside the gene matches. The length of the CDR3 is 16 residues. CDR3 nucleotides: TGTGCCAGCAGAACAGGGGGAGTGAGTGGGGCCAACGTCCTGACTTTC. It translates to CASRTGGVSGANVLTF. The complete variable domain, with remaining parts taken from reference TRBV7-9 and TRBJ2-6, reads DTGVSQNPRHKITKRGQNVTFRCDPISEHNRLYWYRQTLGQGPEFLTYFQNEAQLEKSRLLSDRFSAERPKGSFSTLEIQRTEQGDSAMYLCASRTGGVSGANVLTFGAGSRLTVL.

A few counts support this clonotype. The CDR3 DNA sequence: TGTGCCAGCAGTGAATATCGAGAGACCCAGTACTTC. Its translation: CASSEYRETQYF. The V and J genes are TRBV25-1 and TRBJ2-5, with D hard to call. CDR1 is MGHDK, CDR2 SYGVNS, per germline. V was cut by 0 bases and J by 4 bases, with 3 bases left in between. This CDR3 region has 12 residues. Full variable domain (remainder filled in from reference TRBV25-1 and TRBJ2-5): EADIYQTPRYLVIGTGKKITLECSQTMGHDKMYWYQQDPGMELHLIHYSYGVNSTEKGDLSSESTVSRIRTEHFPLTLESARPSHTSQYLCASSEYRETQYFGPGTRLLVL.

The gene calls are TRBV10-3 and TRBJ2-1; D is uncertain. V lost 2 bases to trimming and J lost 7 bases, with 9 bases between them. The CDR3 is 13 amino acids. The germline CDR1 and CDR2 sequences are ENHRY and SYGVKD. The CDR3 bases are TGTGCCATCAGTGAGAGAGATAAAAATGAGCAGTTCTTC. Translating it yields CAISERDKNEQFF.

This clonotype was detected ten times or more. Here the CDR3 reads CASSSWTGSPLHF. The CDR3 DNA is TGTGCCAGCAGCTCCTGGACCGGGTCACCCCTCCACTTT. V is TRBV7-9 and J is TRBJ1-6; D remains unclear. V gave up 4 bases and J gave up 10 bases, with 11 bases separating them. CDR3 size: 13 residues. Germline V CDR1 and CDR2: SEHNR, FQNEAQ (reference sequence).

This clonotype has a handful of counts. The V and J genes are TRBV6-2 or TRBV6-3 and TRBJ2-5; unclear D gene. The germline CDR1 and CDR2 sequences are MNHEY and SVGEGT. The CDR3 contains 12 residues. Trimming removed 6 bases from V and 1 base from J, with 6 bases in between. CDR3 sequence reads: CASSDVQETQYF. CDR3 nucleotide sequence: TGTGCCAGCAGCGACGTCCAAGAGACCCAGTACTTC.

This clonotype has a count of ten or more. This chain links TRBV20-1 with TRBJ2-3; 11 bases agree with TRBD2. V shed 6 bases and J 0 bases; nucleotides not matched to a gene: 8. This CDR3 spans 16 amino acids. CDR1 DFQATT and CDR2 SNEGSKA come from the germline V gene (reference sequence). The CDR3 sequence: CSAGTSGYFSTDTQYF. CDR3 in DNA: TGCAGTGCCGGGACTAGCGGATACTTTAGCACAGATACGCAGTATTTT.

This clonotype was detected ten times or more. The rearrangement uses TRBV4-3 and TRBJ2-2; D is perhaps TRBD1 (5 bases). Germline V CDR1 and CDR2: LGHNA, YSLEER. Trimming left V 0 bases short and J 5 bases short, with 7 bases between. This CDR3 has 14 residues. CDR3 sequence (DNA): TGCGCCAGCAGCCAAGATTCAGGGACCGGGGAGCTGTTTTTT. Protein: CASSQDSGTGELFF.

This chain links TRBV4-1 with TRBJ1-1; no definite D call. This CDR3 is 14 amino acids long. The germline V gene encodes CDR1 MGHRA and CDR2 YSYEKL. V lost 0 bases and J 5 bases, leaving 10 bases between the germline ends. Here the CDR3 DNA reads TGCGCCAGCAGCCAAGAATCGGGCAGGACTGAAGCTTTCTTT. Protein sequence: CASSQESGRTEAFF.

This clonotype was observed many times. The chain recombines TRBV4-2 with TRBJ2-2; D might be TRBD2 (5 bases). This CDR3 has 15 residues. Trimming pared 0 bases from V and 6 bases from J, leaving 11 bases between. Germline CDR1 LGHNA, CDR2 YNFKEQ. The CDR3 loop reads CASSQEYSSPGELFF. DNA of the CDR3: TGTGCCAGCAGCCAAGAGTATTCTAGCCCCGGGGAGCTGTTTTTT.

This clonotype was seen a few times. The rearrangement uses TRBV6-5 and TRBJ2-3; TRBD2 agrees at 9 bases. CDR1 and CDR2 from the germline V gene are MNHEY and SVGAGI. The trim removed 7 bases at V and 5 bases at J, leaving 13 bases unmatched. The CDR3 has 16 residues. The CDR3 DNA is TGTGCCAGCACTCAACTCGGGGTAGCGGGGGTAGATACGCAGTATTTT. This translates into CASTQLGVAGVDTQYF.

This clonotype was recorded at least ten times. The rearrangement links TRBV18 to TRBJ2-7; TRBD1 matches 12 bases. The V gene's germline CDR1 is KGHSH and CDR2 LQKENI. The length of the CDR3 is 16 residues. J was trimmed by 4 bases and V by 4 bases; bases with no gene match: 8. CDR3 DNA sequence: TGTGCCAGCTCACGAAACCCGGGACAGGGGGCATACGAGCAGTACTTC. Translating it yields CASSRNPGQGAYEQYF. Full variable domain (remainder filled in from reference TRBV18 and TRBJ2-7): NAGVMQNPRHLVRRRGQEARLRCSPMKGHSHVYWYRQLPEEGLKFMVYLQKENIIDESGMPKERFSAEFPKEGPSILRIQQVVRGDSAAYFCASSRNPGQGAYEQYFGPGTRLTVT.

This clonotype was found a few times. The chain is built from TRBV7-2 and TRBJ2-1; 9 bases map to TRBD1. The CDR3 length is 16 residues. Germline CDR1 reads SGHTA; CDR2 reads FQGNSA. With 7 bases clipped from V and 8 bases from J, the junction kept 15 bases outside the gene matches. Here the CDR3 DNA reads TGTGCCAGCACCGGGGCCGGGACAGGGCCTTGGGATGAGCAGTTCTTC. Its translation is CASTGAGTGPWDEQFF.

This clonotype turned up a few times. This chain uses TRBV4-3 with TRBJ1-6; 8 bases line up with TRBD1. Trimming took 2 bases from V and 11 from J; bases not matched to a gene: 8. CDR1 LGHNA and CDR2 YSLEER come from the germline V gene. This CDR3 is 15 amino acids long. The CDR3, as DNA: TGCGCCAGCAGCCAATCTCGGACAGGGCGGGCACCCCTCCACTTT. It yields the protein CASSQSRTGRAPLHF.

The genes are TRBV7-2 and TRBJ1-4; a possible D gene is TRBD1 (6 bases). This CDR3 has 14 residues. V lost 5 bases to trimming and J lost 11 bases, with 18 bases between them. Germline-derived CDR1 and CDR2 are SGHTA and FQGNSA. CDR3 region: CASSQAAGVRKLFF. The CDR3 DNA reads as TGTGCCAGCAGCCAAGCGGCAGGGGTTAGGAAACTGTTTTTT.

This clonotype was counted a few times. The chain has TRBV6-6 and TRBJ1-1; 8 bases match TRBD1. In germline, CDR1 is MNHNY, CDR2 SVGAGI (reference sequence). This CDR3 has 15 amino acids. J lost 1 base, V lost 2 bases, and 3 bases had no gene match. The CDR3 spells CASSYPDRGNTEAFF. The CDR3 region has the DNA TGTGCCAGCAGTTACCCCGACAGGGGGAACACTGAAGCTTTCTTT.

This clonotype has a handful of counts. The V call is TRBV25-1, the J call TRBJ2-3, with unresolved D. This CDR3 is 15 amino acids long. Germline V gives CDR1 MGHDK, CDR2 SYGVNS. V gave up 2 bases and J gave up 0 bases, with 9 bases separating them. Here the CDR3 DNA reads TGTGCCAGCAGTGAACAGATGACTAGCACAGATACGCAGTATTTT. This encodes CASSEQMTSTDTQYF. Based on the CDR3 plus reference TRBV25-1 and TRBJ2-3, the full variable domain is EADIYQTPRYLVIGTGKKITLECSQTMGHDKMYWYQQDPGMELHLIHYSYGVNSTEKGDLSSESTVSRIRTEHFPLTLESARPSHTSQYLCASSEQMTSTDTQYFGPGTRLTVL.

Only a few counts were recorded for this clonotype. This sequence joins TRBV4-2 and TRBJ2-3, with 9 bases fitting TRBD2. V lost 0 bases and J lost 2; bases outside the gene matches: 6. Germline loops: CDR1 LGHNA, CDR2 YNFKEQ. The CDR3 totals 17 residues. CDR3 in DNA: TGTGCCAGCAGCCAAGATAGAAGCGGGGGGCCCACAGATACGCAGTATTTT. It encodes CASSQDRSGGPTDTQYF.

This clonotype was counted between two and nine times. This chain links TRBV6-1 with TRBJ2-7; a weak D match, TRBD2 (5 bases). V lost 6 bases, J lost 2 bases, and 11 bases lay in between. Germline CDR1 and CDR2: MNHNS and SASEGT. The CDR3 length is 13 residues. The CDR3 bases are TGTGCCAGCAGAATTCGGGGTCCCTACGAGCAGTACTTC. This encodes CASRIRGPYEQYF.

The CDR3 nucleotides read TGTGCCAGCAGCCGAAACTCAGGAGGAGTAAACACCATATATTTT. Protein: CASSRNSGGVNTIYF. The chain carries TRBV7-8 and TRBJ1-3; no clear D gene. The V gene lost 5 bases and the J gene lost 6 bases, with 17 bases spanning the gap. The CDR3 has 15 amino acids. The germline V gene encodes CDR1 SGHVS and CDR2 FQNEAQ.

The chain is built from TRBV6-2 or TRBV6-3 and TRBJ2-7; maybe TRBD2 (5 bases). Trimming removed 6 bases at V and 2 bases at J, with 11 bases between. The CDR3 covers 13 residues. The germline gives CDR1 MNHEY, CDR2 SVGEGT. The CDR3 bases are TGTGCCAGCAGGACGGAGGCCCCCTACGAGCAGTACTTC. It encodes CASRTEAPYEQYF.

This clonotype showed up just a few times. The chain links TRBV10-3 to TRBJ2-3, with D perhaps assigned TRBD1 or TRBD2 (6 bases each). The V gene lost 0 bases and the J gene lost 6 bases, with 13 bases spanning the gap. CDR1 and CDR2 (germline): ENHRY, SYGVKD. This CDR3 comprises 15 residues. The CDR3 DNA follows: TGTGCCATCAGTGAGTCGAGGGGGGTCGGGGATACGCAGTATTTT. Residues: CAISESRGVGDTQYF.

This clonotype has more than one count but fewer than ten. V is TRBV7-6 and J is TRBJ1-1, with D maybe TRBD1 (5 bases). Germline V gene data show CDR1 as SGHVS and CDR2 as FNYEAQ. V was clipped by 5 bases and J by 4 bases, with 14 bases between them. CDR3 length equals 14 residues. The DNA for the CDR3 is TGTGCCAGCAGCCCCGGGGGTCGAGGCACTGAAGCTTTCTTT. This translates into CASSPGGRGTEAFF.

The V and J genes are TRBV5-6 and TRBJ2-1, with 10 bases identical to TRBD1. The length of the CDR3 is 12 residues. The junction had 1 base not matched to a gene; V was cut back by 5 bases and J by 8 bases. Germline values: CDR1 SGHDT, CDR2 YYEEEE. This CDR3 is CASRGTGDEQFF. The CDR3 coding sequence is TGTGCCAGCAGGGGGACAGGGGATGAGCAGTTCTTC.

This chain links TRBV7-9 with TRBJ1-3, with D possibly being TRBD1 (6 bases). Trimming shortened V by 5 bases and J by 0 bases, and 8 bases separated the two germline ends. This CDR3 spans 14 amino acids. The germline V gene has CDR1 SEHNR and CDR2 FQNEAQ (reference sequence). The CDR3 spells CASSGQISGNTIYF. DNA for the CDR3: TGTGCCAGCAGCGGACAGATCTCTGGAAACACCATATATTTT.

This clonotype was seen a few times. The chain combines TRBV5-5 with TRBJ1-6, with D unresolved. The CDR3 spans 13 residues. Germline CDR1 SGHKS, CDR2 YYEKEE (reference sequence). Trimming shortened V by 3 bases and J by 7 bases, and 8 bases separated the two germline ends. This chain's CDR3 is CASSSAVNSPLHF. The CDR3 DNA reads TGTGCCAGCAGCTCCGCGGTCAATTCACCCCTCCACTTT. Full variable domain (outside the CDR3, taken from reference TRBV5-5 and TRBJ1-6): DAGVTQSPTHLIKTRGQQVTLRCSPISGHKSVSWYQQVLGQGPQFIFQYYEKEERGRGNFPDRFSARQFPNYSSELNVNALLLGDSALYLCASSSAVNSPLHFGNGTRLTVT.

This clonotype was counted ten times or more. The chain uses TRBV7-9 and TRBJ2-2; 8 bases agree with TRBD2. This CDR3 has 16 amino acids. Germline V gene lookup returns CDR1 SEHNR and CDR2 FQNEAQ (reference sequence). Trimming at V came to 3 bases and at J to 1 base, leaving 4 bases not matched to a gene. The CDR3 DNA is TGTGCCAGCAGCTTGGGGCTAGCGGGGAACACCGGGGAGCTGTTTTTT. Translated: CASSLGLAGNTGELFF.

Comments on this clonotype: The junction shows a germline mismatch at one end, possibly a read error. The chain links TRBV4-1 to TRBJ1-4; 7 bases are a match to TRBD1. CDR3 length: 16 residues. Germline CDR1 and CDR2: MGHRA and YSYEKL. For the CDR3, the DNA is TGCGCCAGCAGCTATCCGGGGACAGTTGGAAATGAAAAACTGTATTTT. Translation: CASSYPGTVGNEKLYF.